Following are 4 T cell receptor beta chains from one sample sequenced in a study of cytomegalovirus exposure and HLA in healthy donors. In the PCR, 60 Vbeta and 13 Jbeta primers were used. Using immunoSEQ multiplex PCR, the repertoire was profiled, and TCRdb retains in-frame clones only, with some absent. Here the sample spans some 170,000 clones, 9.5% being singletons. The sequenced sample consisted of PBMCs. These receptors all stem from a woman in her 30s in good health and CMV-seropositive.

The J gene is TRBJ1-1, the V gene TRBV7-6; tentatively, D is TRBD1 (6 bases). Germline loops: CDR1 SGHVS, CDR2 FNYEAQ. V was shortened by 2 bases and J by 1 base, with 11 bases between the two germline ends. The CDR3 extends over 15 amino acids. CDR3 in DNA: TGTGCCAGCAGCTTAAGCGGGGGCCGGAACACTGAAGCTTTCTTT. This codes for CASSLSGGRNTEAFF.

This clone was detected a few times. The rearrangement uses TRBV9 and TRBJ1-1; tentatively, D is TRBD1 (5 bases). This CDR3 has 12 residues. V lost 4 bases and J 6 bases, leaving 10 bases between the germline ends. Per germline, CDR1 SGDLS and CDR2 YYNGEE. This chain's CDR3 is CASSPAGAEAFF. CDR3 coding DNA: TGTGCCAGCAGCCCGGCGGGGGCTGAAGCTTTCTTT.

The chain is built from TRBV30 and TRBJ1-2, with 7 bases matching TRBD1. Germline CDR1 reads GTSNPN; CDR2 reads SVGIG (reference sequence). The CDR3 is made up of 14 amino acids. This CDR3 reads CVLLRQGLSKGYTF. The DNA for the CDR3 is TGTGTCCTCCTTCGACAGGGTCTAAGTAAGGGCTACACCTTC. The whole variable domain, remainder taken from reference TRBV30 and TRBJ1-2, is SQTIHQWPATLVQPVGSPLSLECTVEGTSNPNLYWYRQAAGRGLQLLFYSVGIGQISSEVPQNLSASRPQDRQFILSSKKLLLSDSGFYLCVLLRQGLSKGYTFGSGTRLTVV.

The chain joins TRBV6-1 to TRBJ2-5; D might be TRBD2 (6 bases). CDR1 MNHNS and CDR2 SASEGT come from the germline V gene. The CDR3 extends over 14 amino acids. V lost 2 bases and J 7 bases, leaving 14 bases between the germline ends. For the CDR3, the DNA is TGTGCCAGCAGTGAATGGGACGGGAGAGGGACCCAGTACTTC. Protein: CASSEWDGRGTQYF.